This T cell receptor (beta chain) was captured in a study of blood T cell repertoires in COVID-19. At the level of the study: Samples of COVID-19 (acute and convalescent) were obtained from the United States, Italy and Spain. PBMCs, B-cell-depleted T cells, or T cells provided the cDNA or gDNA that made up the material.

In the source study's methods: Estimation of nucleated cell counts was performed using reference gene primer amplification. Generated by immunoSEQ multiplex PCR, the TCRdb table keeps only in-frame clones and is missing some. V and J calls and clone size are copied from that table; D and trimming were computed from the DNA. This sample has 120,000 or so clones; approximately 80% occur once, and the top ten carry 6.2%. The V and J ends lost 5 bases and 5 bases, in that order; junction bases with no gene match: 22. The CDR3 sequence is 20 residues long. Germline lookup yields CDR1 SNHLY and CDR2 FYNNEI.

Sequencing was done on a sample of peripheral blood. This clonotype originated in a man between 65 and 85 years old with acute or convalescent COVID-19. The gene calls are TRBV2 and TRBJ2-3, with 10 bases identical to TRBD2. CDR3 DNA sequence: TGTGCCAGCAGTTACAGGGGCTCTTTTGGGAGCGGGGGGGAGAAAGATACGCAGTATTTT. Translating it yields CASSYRGSFGSGGEKDTQYF.